This T cell receptor beta chain was recovered during a study of T-cell reconstitution after alpha-beta-depleted transplantation in children. The J segment lost 4 bases and the V segment lost 5 bases, leaving 13 bases of the junction unmatched. This CDR3 region has 16 residues. Looked up from germline, CDR1 is SGHDT and CDR2 is YYEEEE. The table lists this clonotype with many counts. The library targeted TCRbeta and was prepared with unique molecular identifiers. A single record per CDR3 protein comes from TCRdb applying MiXCR to the PCR reads. The data hold approximately 83,000 distinct CDR3 sequences, with 9% to 15% observed a single time.

V is TRBV5-6 and J is TRBJ2-5; 8 bases line up with TRBD2. This specimen was PBMCs from the stem cell graft donor, taken from the stem cell graft. The clonotype originates from a human donor who donated a stem cell graft to a child with inherited bone marrow failure. The CDR3 DNA reads as TGTGCCAGCAGGCCCGTAGGGGCGGGAGGCAGAGAGACCCAGTACTTC. It is translated as CASRPVGAGGRETQYF. The full variable domain, with the rest looked up from reference TRBV5-6 and TRBJ2-5, is DAGVTQSPTHLIKTRGQQVTLRCSPKSGHDTVSWYQQALGQGPQFIFQYYEEEERQRGNFPDRFSGHQFPNYSSELNVNALLLGDSALYLCASRPVGAGGRETQYFGPGTRLLVL.